Listed here are 19 T cell receptor beta chains from one sample, sequenced in a study of beta chain features in type 1 diabetes. Expressed TCRB transcripts were sequenced because the isolated RNA had all been reverse transcribed beforehand. Generated by immunoSEQ multiplex PCR, the TCRdb table keeps only in-frame clones and is missing some. In the table there are 390,000 or so clones, roughly 14% of which are singletons. Sequenced sample: naive CD4+ T cells from blood. These receptors were obtained from a man aged 25 to 45 in good health.

This clone was recorded a few times. The V gene is TRBV7-9, the J gene TRBJ2-3; tentatively, D is TRBD2 (6 bases). The V gene's germline CDR1 is SEHNR and CDR2 FQNEAQ (reference sequence). Deletions cut 3 bases from V and 6 bases from J, with 13 bases between. The CDR3 runs 14 residues. This CDR3 is CASSFPGGTDTQYF. The CDR3 DNA follows: TGTGCCAGCAGCTTCCCCGGGGGAACGGATACGCAGTATTTT. Full variable domain (remainder filled in from reference TRBV7-9 and TRBJ2-3): DTGVSQNPRHKITKRGQNVTFRCDPISEHNRLYWYRQTLGQGPEFLTYFQNEAQLEKSRLLSDRFSAERPKGSFSTLEIQRTEQGDSAMYLCASSFPGGTDTQYFGPGTRLTVL.

This clone was recorded a few times. CDR3 region: CASQRRETQYF. CDR3 bases: TGTGCCAGCCAACGAAGGGAGACCCAGTACTTC. The chain couples TRBV18 to TRBJ2-5; D gene ambiguous. CDR1 and CDR2 (germline): KGHSH, LQKENI. V was clipped by 8 bases and J by 5 bases, with 9 bases between them. This CDR3 is built from 11 residues.

This rearrangement joins TRBV2 to TRBJ2-2; 7 bases agree with TRBD2. The V segment lost 4 bases and the J segment 4 bases; nucleotides outside the gene matches: 6. CDR3 size: 15 residues. CDR1 is SNHLY and CDR2 is FYNNEI in the germline V gene. The CDR3: CASSVGAGSTGELFF. The CDR3 bases are TGTGCCAGCAGTGTTGGAGCGGGGTCCACCGGGGAGCTGTTTTTT.

This chain joins TRBV4-3 and TRBJ2-5, with 14 bases identical to TRBD2. The germline CDR1 and CDR2 sequences are LGHNA and YSLEER. This CDR3 spans 17 amino acids. The trim removed 0 bases at V and 5 bases at J, leaving 5 bases unmatched. The CDR3 DNA follows: TGCGCCAGCAGCCAAGAAAAGACTAGCGGGGGGGCGGAGACCCAGTACTTC. Amino acids: CASSQEKTSGGAETQYF.

The genes are TRBV7-8 and TRBJ2-3; D is possibly TRBD1 (6 bases). V shed 2 bases and J shed 2 bases, with 17 bases lying between them. CDR3 length equals 17 residues. Germline loops: CDR1 SGHVS, CDR2 FQNEAQ. The CDR3 sequence is CASSLYWSGAATDTQYF. Here the CDR3 DNA reads TGTGCCAGCAGCTTATACTGGTCAGGGGCAGCCACAGATACGCAGTATTTT.

The genes are TRBV6-1 and TRBJ1-2, with 9 bases lining up with TRBD1. Per the germline V gene, CDR1 is MNHNS and CDR2 is SASEGT. This CDR3 spans 14 amino acids. V trimming: 6 bases; J trimming: 3 bases; junction bases outside the gene matches: 5. Here the CDR3 DNA reads TGTGCCAGCAGGGGACAGGGCGCCCACTATGGCTACACCTTC. Translated: CASRGQGAHYGYTF.

This clone was seen ten or more times. The chain links TRBV29-1 to TRBJ2-3; the D is unclear. CDR1 and CDR2 from the germline V gene are SQVTM and ANQGSEA. CDR3 size: 13 residues. V lost 6 bases and J 2 bases, leaving 12 bases between the germline ends. The CDR3 DNA reads as TGCAGCGTCCACGGGCTCGTCACAGATACGCAGTATTTT. Translation gives CSVHGLVTDTQYF.

The V gene is TRBV14, the J gene TRBJ2-5; possibly TRBD2 for D (5 bases). Germline V lookup: CDR1 SGHDN, CDR2 FVKESK. V was trimmed by 3 bases and J by 5 bases, leaving 13 bases between them. The CDR3 runs to 14 residues. The CDR3 loop reads CASSHVRGMETQYF. The CDR3 DNA reads TGTGCCAGCAGCCACGTCCGAGGGATGGAGACCCAGTACTTC.

This sequence joins TRBV6-1 and TRBJ1-5, with D possibly being TRBD1 (5 bases). Trimming pared 2 bases from V and 5 bases from J, leaving 19 bases between. The CDR3 runs to 17 residues. Germline CDR1 is MNHNS and CDR2 is SASEGT. This chain's CDR3 is CASSELLGASPYQPQHF. As DNA, the CDR3 is TGTGCCAGCAGTGAACTTCTTGGGGCATCTCCGTATCAGCCCCAGCATTTT.

This chain joins TRBV6-5 and TRBJ1-1, with D possibly matching TRBD1 (5 bases). V was cut by 4 bases and J by 7 bases, with 7 bases left in between. Germline assignment: CDR1 MNHEY and CDR2 SVGAGI. The CDR3 runs to 11 residues. The DNA for the CDR3 is TGTGCCAGCAGTTCAGGGAGTGAAGCTTTCTTT. This translates into CASSSGSEAFF.

There are a few counts of this clone. The rearrangement joins TRBV7-2 to TRBJ2-3; D might be TRBD2 (5 bases). The CDR3 loop spans 15 amino acids. Looked up from germline, CDR1 is SGHTA and CDR2 is FQGNSA. V lost 1 base, J lost 6 bases, and 14 bases lay in between. CDR3 amino acids: CASSLDRGPRDTQYF. CDR3 nucleotide sequence: TGTGCCAGCAGCTTAGACCGGGGTCCGCGGGATACGCAGTATTTT.

The sample holds a few counts of this clone. The genes are TRBV5-1 and TRBJ2-1, with D uncertain. Trimming cost V 5 bases and J 1 base, with 10 bases left between them. The length of the CDR3 is 14 residues. The V gene's germline CDR1 is SGHRS and CDR2 YFSETQ. The CDR3 protein is CASSITASYNEQFF. In DNA form, the CDR3 reads TGCGCCAGCAGTATCACAGCTTCCTACAATGAGCAGTTCTTC.

V is TRBV5-6 and J is TRBJ2-1; 7 nucleotides line up with TRBD2. CDR3 size: 14 residues. J was trimmed by 8 bases and V by 3 bases; bases with no gene match: 8. In germline, CDR1 is SGHDT, CDR2 YYEEEE. DNA of the CDR3: TGTGCCAGCAGCTCAAGGACTAGGGTTGATGAGCAGTTCTTC. It specifies CASSSRTRVDEQFF.

The rearrangement links TRBV30 to TRBJ2-7, with 12 bases lining up with TRBD1. The CDR3 consists of 13 residues. Germline loops: CDR1 GTSNPN, CDR2 SVGIG (reference sequence). The ends lost 4 bases at V and 9 bases at J; junction bases unmatched: 7. The CDR3 is CAWNAGQGASQYV. For the CDR3, the DNA is TGTGCCTGGAATGCGGGACAGGGGGCGTCGCAGTACGTC.

The chain joins TRBV4-3 to TRBJ1-5; D unclear. This CDR3 spans 14 amino acids. Deletions cut 0 bases from V and 7 bases from J, with 10 bases between. Per the germline V gene, CDR1 is LGHNA and CDR2 is YSLEER. This CDR3 is CASSQENFEQPQHF. The CDR3 region has the DNA TGCGCCAGCAGCCAAGAGAATTTTGAGCAGCCCCAGCATTTT.

The rearrangement joins TRBV4-2 to TRBJ2-5; possible D gene TRBD2, 5 bases. Trimming stripped 2 bases from V and 0 bases from J, with 7 bases between. The CDR3 is 14 residues long. CDR1 LGHNA and CDR2 YNFKEQ come from the germline V gene. The CDR3 spells CASSQTGYQETQYF. DNA of the CDR3: TGTGCCAGCAGCCAAACGGGGTACCAAGAGACCCAGTACTTC.

This clone was counted between two and nine times. The chain carries TRBV11-1 and TRBJ2-5; 8 bases are a match to TRBD2. CDR3 size: 12 residues. Germline CDR1 is SGHAT and CDR2 is FQDESV (reference sequence). V gave up 6 bases and J gave up 3 bases; unmatched junction bases: 0. The CDR3 here is CASRAGEETQYF. Written as DNA, the CDR3 is TGTGCCAGCAGAGCGGGAGAAGAGACCCAGTACTTC.

This clone was seen more than once but under ten times. The chain uses TRBV20-1 and TRBJ1-2, with no clear D. Germline V lookup: CDR1 DFQATT, CDR2 SNEGSKA (reference sequence). This CDR3 contains 11 residues. The ends were cut back, 5 bases at V and 4 bases at J, with 8 bases in the middle. In DNA form, the CDR3 reads TGCAGTGCTTTGGGAGGCTATGGCTACACCTTC. It is translated as CSALGGYGYTF.

This clone showed up just a few times. V gene TRBV7-2 combines with J gene TRBJ2-3; D is ambiguous. The length of the CDR3 is 14 residues. The ends were cut back, 4 bases at V and 1 base at J, with 9 bases in the middle. Germline assignment: CDR1 SGHTA and CDR2 FQGNSA. In DNA, the CDR3 is TGTGCCAGCAGCTCTCGACAAGGCACAGATACGCAGTATTTT. It yields the protein CASSSRQGTDTQYF.